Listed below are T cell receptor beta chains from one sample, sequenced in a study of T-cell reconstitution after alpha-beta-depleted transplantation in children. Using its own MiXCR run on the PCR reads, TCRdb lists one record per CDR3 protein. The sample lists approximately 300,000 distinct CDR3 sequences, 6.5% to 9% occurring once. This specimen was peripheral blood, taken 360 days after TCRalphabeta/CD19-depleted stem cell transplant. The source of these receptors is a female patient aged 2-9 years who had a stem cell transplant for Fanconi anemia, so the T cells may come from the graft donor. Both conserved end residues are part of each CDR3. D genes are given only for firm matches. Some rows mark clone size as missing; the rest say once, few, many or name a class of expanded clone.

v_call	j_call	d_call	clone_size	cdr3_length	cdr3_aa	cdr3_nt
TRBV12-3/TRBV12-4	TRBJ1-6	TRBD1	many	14	CASSLTGDGSPLHF	TGTGCCAGCAGTCTGACAGGGGACGGCTCACCCCTCCACTTT
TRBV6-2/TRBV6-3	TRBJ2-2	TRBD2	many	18	CASSRAGVRQFNAGELFF	TGTGCCAGCAGCCGAGCGGGGGTGCGACAGTTTAACGCCGGGGAGCTGTTTTTT
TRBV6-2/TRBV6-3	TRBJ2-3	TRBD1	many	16	CASSYPGTGSGDTQYF	TGTGCCAGCAGTTACCCCGGGACAGGGTCGGGGGATACGCAGTATTTT
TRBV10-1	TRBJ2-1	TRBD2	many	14	CASQTSGRRNEQFF	TGCGCCAGCCAAACTAGCGGGAGAAGGAATGAGCAGTTCTTC
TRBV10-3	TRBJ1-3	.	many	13	CAISARDRNTIYF	TGTGCCATCAGTGCGAGGGACCGAAACACCATATATTTT
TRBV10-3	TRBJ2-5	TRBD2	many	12	CAISGGRETQYF	TGTGCCATTAGCGGGGGCAGAGAGACCCAGTACTTC
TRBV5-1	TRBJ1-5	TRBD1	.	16	CASSLSPGQGEQPQHF	TGCGCCAGCAGCTTGTCGCCGGGACAGGGGGAGCAGCCCCAGCATTTT
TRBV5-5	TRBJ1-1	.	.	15	CASSLAGHYNTEAFF	TGTGCCAGCAGCTTGGCGGGACACTATAACACTGAAGCTTTCTTT
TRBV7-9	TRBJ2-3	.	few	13	CASSLTDSDTQYF	TGTGCCAGCAGCTTAACCGATTCAGATACGCAGTATTTT
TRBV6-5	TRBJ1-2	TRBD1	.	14	CASSNRDRVNGYTF	TGTGCCAGCAGTAACCGGGACAGGGTCAACGGCTACACCTTC
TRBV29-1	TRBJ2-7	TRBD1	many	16	CSVALRFGQGRNEQYF	TGCAGCGTCGCCCTGAGGTTTGGACAGGGACGAAACGAGCAGTACTTC